Below, one TCR beta chain is given with its context. The V end was cut by 2 bases, the J end by 4 bases, with 12 bases between. The V gene's germline CDR1 is KGHSH and CDR2 LQKENI. This CDR3 comprises 15 residues. The data derive from a study of shared clonotypes between healthy human individuals. The protocol was immunoSEQ multiplex PCR, while the TCRdb copy is restricted to in-frame clones and leaves out a portion. Of a few million clones in the sample, approximately 94% were seen once. The V gene is TRBV18, the J gene TRBJ2-1, with D hard to call. This TCR came from a man in his late teens or twenties in good health. Sequenced material: naive CD4+ T cells sorted from blood. Subset reported: CD45RA+ positively selected. Here the CDR3 reads CASSPSTGSYNEQFF. CDR3 in DNA: TGTGCCAGCTCACCATCTACCGGCTCGTACAATGAGCAGTTCTTC.